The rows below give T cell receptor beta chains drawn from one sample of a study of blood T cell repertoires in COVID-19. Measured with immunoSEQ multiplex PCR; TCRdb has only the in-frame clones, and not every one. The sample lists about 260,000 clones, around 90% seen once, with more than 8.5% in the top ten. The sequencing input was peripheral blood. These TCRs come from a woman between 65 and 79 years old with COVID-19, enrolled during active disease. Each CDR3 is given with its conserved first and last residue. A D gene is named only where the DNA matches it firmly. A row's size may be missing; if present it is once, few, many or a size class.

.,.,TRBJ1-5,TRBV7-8,TGTGCCAGCAGCGTCGGACAGAGAAATCAGCCCCAGCATTTT,CASSVGQRNQPQHF
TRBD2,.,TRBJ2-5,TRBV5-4,TGTGCCAGCAGCCCGGGACTAGCGGATCTAGATGAGACCCAGTACTTC,CASSPGLADLDETQYF
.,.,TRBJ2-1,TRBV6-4,TGTGCCAGCAGACAGACCGGGACTGACTACAATGAGCAGTTCTTC,CASRQTGTDYNEQFF
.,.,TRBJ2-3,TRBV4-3,TGCGCCAGCAGCCAAGCTTGGCGGGACACAGATACGCAGTATTTT,CASSQAWRDTDTQYF
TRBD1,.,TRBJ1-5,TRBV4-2,TGTGCCAGCAGCCAAGGACAGGGCCTAGGGCAGCCCCAGCATTTT,CASSQGQGLGQPQHF
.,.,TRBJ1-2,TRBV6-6,TGTGCCAGCAGTCAGATTGCAGGGGAGGGAGGCTACACCTTC,CASSQIAGEGGYTF
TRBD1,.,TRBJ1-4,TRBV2,TGTGCCAGCAACTACAGGGGGGCTAATGAAAAACTGTTTTTT,CASNYRGANEKLFF
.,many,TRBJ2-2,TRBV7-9,TGTGCCAGCAGCTTTCGCGGGGACCTCCGGTTTCCCGGGGAGCTGTTTTTT,CASSFRGDLRFPGELFF
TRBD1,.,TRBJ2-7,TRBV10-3,TGTGCCATCAGTGACCGGGACAGGGGGATCTACGAGCAGTACTTC,CAISDRDRGIYEQYF
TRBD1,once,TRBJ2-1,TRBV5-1,TGCGCCAGCAGCTACCAGACAGGGGTTTACAATGAGCAGTTCTTC,CASSYQTGVYNEQFF
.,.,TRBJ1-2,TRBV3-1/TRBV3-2,TGTGCCAGCAGCCAAGTGGCAGGAACCAACTATGGCTACACCTTC,CASSQVAGTNYGYTF
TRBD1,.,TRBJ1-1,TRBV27,TGTGCCAGCAGTTTATTCGGACAGGGGACTGAAGCTTTCTTT,CASSLFGQGTEAFF
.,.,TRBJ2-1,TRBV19,TGTGCCAGTAGTGTGACTGGTTACAATGAGCAGTTCTTC,CASSVTGYNEQFF
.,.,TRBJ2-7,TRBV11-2,TGTGCCAGCAGCATCGACAGGTCGGGGGAGCAGTACTTC,CASSIDRSGEQYF
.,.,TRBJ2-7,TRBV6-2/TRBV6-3,TGTGCCAGCAGCTGGGCGGGAACCTACGAGCAGTACTTC,CASSWAGTYEQYF
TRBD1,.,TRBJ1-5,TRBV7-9,TGTGCCAGCAGCCCAAACCTGGACAGGGTTGATCAGCCCCAGCATTTT,CASSPNLDRVDQPQHF
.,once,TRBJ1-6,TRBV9,TGTGCCAGCAGCGTAACAGGGAATAATTCACCCCTCCACTTT,CASSVTGNNSPLHF
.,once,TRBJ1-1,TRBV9,TGTGCCAGCAGCGAGCGTGGAGGGTTACCCTTGAACACTGAAGCTTTCTTT,CASSERGGLPLNTEAFF
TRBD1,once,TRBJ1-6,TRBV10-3,TGTGCCATCAGCCGGGACAGCCTAAATTCACCCCTCCACTTT,CAISRDSLNSPLHF
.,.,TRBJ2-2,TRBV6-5,TGTGCCAGCAGTCAGGATTGGGGCGCCGGGGAGCTGTTTTTT,CASSQDWGAGELFF
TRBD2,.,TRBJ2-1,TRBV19,TGTGCCAGTAGTATCCCGGGACTAGCGGGGTCCTACAATGAGCAGTTCTTC,CASSIPGLAGSYNEQFF
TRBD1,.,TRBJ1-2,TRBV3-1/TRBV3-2,TGTGCCAGCAGCCAAGATTCCAGGGGGAACTATGGCTACACCTTC,CASSQDSRGNYGYTF
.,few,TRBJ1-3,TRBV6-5,TGTGCCAGCAGTTACCGACACGACCGAAACACCATATATTTT,CASSYRHDRNTIYF
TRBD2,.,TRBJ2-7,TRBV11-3,TGTGCCAGCAGCTTGATGCTAGCGGAATCCTACGAGCAGTACTTC,CASSLMLAESYEQYF
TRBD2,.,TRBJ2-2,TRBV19,TGTGCCAGCCGGAGGAGCGGGAGTCCGCTTAGGGAGGAGCTGTTTTTT,CASRRSGSPLREELFF
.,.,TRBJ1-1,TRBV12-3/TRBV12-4,TGTGCCAGCAGTCAGGGTATGAACACTGAGGCTTTCTTT,CASSQGMNTEAFF
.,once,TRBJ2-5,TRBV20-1,TGCAGTGCTAGTTTCGGGATTTGGCAAGAGACCCAGTACTTC,CSASFGIWQETQYF
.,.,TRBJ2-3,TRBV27,TGTGCCAGCAGGAGGACGCGACTAGTGATGGGCACAGATACGCAGTATTTT,CASRRTRLVMGTDTQYF
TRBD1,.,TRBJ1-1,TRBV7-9,TGTGCCAGCAGCCACGGGACAGGGTTTGAAGCTTTCTTT,CASSHGTGFEAFF
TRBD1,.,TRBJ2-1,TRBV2,TGTGCCAGCAGGGCGGACAGGGGGTATGAGCAGTTCTTC,CASRADRGYEQFF
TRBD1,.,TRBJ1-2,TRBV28,TGTGCCAGCAGTTCAAGTGGACAGGGGGGCTATGGCTACACCTTC,CASSSSGQGGYGYTF
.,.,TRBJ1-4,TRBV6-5,TGTGCCAGCAGCACCGGGACTGATGAAAAACTGTTTTTT,CASSTGTDEKLFF
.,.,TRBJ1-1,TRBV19,TGTGCCAGTAGTATCCGGGAGCGAGTCGGCACTGAAGCTTTCTTT,CASSIRERVGTEAFF
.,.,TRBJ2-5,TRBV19,TGTGCCAGTAGTTCGGACACGGACGGAGAGACCCAGTACTTC,CASSSDTDGETQYF
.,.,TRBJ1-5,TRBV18,TGTGCCAGCTCCCCCAACGACGTTGGGGGGTTTCAGCCCCAGCATTTT,CASSPNDVGGFQPQHF
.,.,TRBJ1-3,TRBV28,TGTGCCAGCAGATCTTCTGGAAACACCATATATTTT,CASRSSGNTIYF
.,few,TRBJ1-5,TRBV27,TGTGCCAGCAGTTTGGGGGCCTATCAGCCCCAGCATTTT,CASSLGAYQPQHF
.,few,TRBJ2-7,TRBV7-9,TGTGCCAGCAGCTCTCCTACGGTGTCAAGGACAGACTCCTACGAGCAGTACTTC,CASSSPTVSRTDSYEQYF
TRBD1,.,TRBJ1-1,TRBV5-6,TGTGCCAGCAGCTTGGTGACAGGGTATCCGAACACTGAAGCTTTCTTT,CASSLVTGYPNTEAFF
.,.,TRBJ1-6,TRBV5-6,TGTGCCAGCAGCTTGGAGGCAGGCCTGGGTTCACCCCTCCACTTT,CASSLEAGLGSPLHF
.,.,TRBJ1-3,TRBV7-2,TGTGCCAGCAGTCGACAGATCCACTCTGGAAACACCATATATTTT,CASSRQIHSGNTIYF
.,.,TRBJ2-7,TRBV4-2,TGTGCCAGCAGCCAAGAGTGGGCGGGGTACGAGCAGTACTTC,CASSQEWAGYEQYF
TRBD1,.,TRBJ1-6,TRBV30,TGTGCCTGGAGTAACGGACAGGGGGATTCACCCCTCCACTTT,CAWSNGQGDSPLHF
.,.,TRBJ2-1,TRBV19,TGTGCCAGTAGTATAGATGTACAGCCCCTTTACAATGAGCAGTTCTTC,CASSIDVQPLYNEQFF
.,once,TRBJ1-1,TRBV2,TGTGCCAGCAGTGATCGGTACAGAGTCATGAACACTGAAGCTTTCTTT,CASSDRYRVMNTEAFF
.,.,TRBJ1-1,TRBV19,TGTGCCGCTCATCACCCCGGGGGGGAGCGGACTGAAGCTTTCTTT,CAAHHPGGERTEAFF
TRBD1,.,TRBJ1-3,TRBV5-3,TGTGCCAGAAGCCCTAGTCCCGGGACAGGGGGCAACGGAAACACCATATATTTT,CARSPSPGTGGNGNTIYF
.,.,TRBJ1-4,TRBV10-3,TGTGCCATCAGTGATCCGAGGTCCGGGGAAAAACTGTTTTTT,CAISDPRSGEKLFF
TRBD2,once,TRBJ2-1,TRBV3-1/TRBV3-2,TGTGCCAGCAGAGGGACTAGCGGGGGGAATGAGCAGTTCTTC,CASRGTSGGNEQFF
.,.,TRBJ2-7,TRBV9,TGTGCCAGCAGCGACAGACCGGTGAAGTACTTC,CASSDRPVKYF
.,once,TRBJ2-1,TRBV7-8,TGTGCCAGCAGCCGACAGTACAATGAGCAGTTCTTC,CASSRQYNEQFF